This is a list of T cell receptor beta chains from one sample in a study of OX40 agonist ivuxolimab in advanced cancers. TCRdb's table, derived via immunoSEQ multiplex PCR, lists solely in-frame clones and lacks some. The table lists tens of thousands of clones, around 87% of them singletons. The sequenced sample was CD4+ or CD8+ T cells sorted from blood, obtained in a trial of the OX40 agonist ivuxolimab. These TCRs come from an adult with an advanced solid tumor such as melanoma, head and neck, liver or kidney cancer. Each CDR3 is given with its conserved first and last residue. Each record gives: D gene, V gene, J gene, CDR3 DNA, CDR3 protein. A D gene is named only where the DNA matches it firmly.

D: TRBD1; V: TRBV5-8; J: TRBJ1-5; DNA: TGTGCCAGCAGCTTTTCAACAGGGGGAAATCAGCCCCAGCATTTT; CDR3: CASSFSTGGNQPQHF
D: .; V: TRBV15; J: TRBJ2-1; DNA: TGTGCCACCAGCAGAGATAACGATGAGCAGTTCTTC; CDR3: CATSRDNDEQFF
D: .; V: TRBV7-9; J: TRBJ1-6; DNA: TGTGCCAGCAGGCCCGCCCAAAATTCACCCCTCCACTTT; CDR3: CASRPAQNSPLHF
D: .; V: TRBV10-3; J: TRBJ1-1; DNA: TGTGCCATCAGTCTCAACACAGGGAACACTGAAGCTTTCTTT; CDR3: CAISLNTGNTEAFF
D: .; V: TRBV10-3; J: TRBJ1-2; DNA: TGTGCCACCGAATCAGGGGAGAACTATGGCTACACCTTC; CDR3: CATESGENYGYTF
D: .; V: TRBV2; J: TRBJ2-1; DNA: TGTGCCAGCAGTGAAACGGGAGTGAATGAGCAGTTCTTC; CDR3: CASSETGVNEQFF
D: .; V: TRBV27; J: TRBJ2-5; DNA: TGTGCCAGCAGTTTAGGCCGGAGCAGGGAAACGGAGACCCAGTACTTC; CDR3: CASSLGRSRETETQYF
D: .; V: TRBV12-5; J: TRBJ2-3; DNA: TGTGCTAGTGGGCCCCTGGCTCCAAGGGATACGCAGTATTTT; CDR3: CASGPLAPRDTQYF
D: .; V: TRBV9; J: TRBJ2-1; DNA: TGTGCCAGCAGCGGTAGCCTAGGGTGGAATGAGCAGTTCTTC; CDR3: CASSGSLGWNEQFF
D: TRBD2; V: TRBV6-1; J: TRBJ2-4; DNA: TGTGCCAGCAGTACGGGAGGGCCGGCCAAAAACATTCAGTACTTC; CDR3: CASSTGGPAKNIQYF
D: .; V: TRBV5-6; J: TRBJ2-3; DNA: TGTGCCAGCAGCTTGGTGGGACTTACAGATACGCAGTATTTT; CDR3: CASSLVGLTDTQYF